This T cell receptor (beta chain) was documented in a study of blood T cell repertoires in COVID-19 (TCRdb year 2020). About the investigation overall: The collaborator samples originated in the United States, Italy and Spain and spanned the acute and convalescent phases of COVID-19. The prospective study material was composed of cDNA or gDNA derived from T cells, B-cell-depleted T cells, or PBMCs. Subjects who had been exposed to COVID-19, were actively infected with it, or had recovered from it provided the deeply sampled blood TCRbeta repertoires that made up the dataset. The repertoires were released in a freely available public database meant as a resource for research on the immune response to SARS-CoV-2. Samples came from the ongoing ImmuneRACE study (first 160 participants) plus 1,254 subjects from 6 global collaborators. Nearly every sample came with metadata listing a de-identified subject ID, COVID-19 status, age in years and sex. Where available, HLA class I and class II types were taken from metadata supplied by the sample provider and were not determined by assay-based typing. The full study reports these points: Clinical and demographic metadata were provided uncurated, with the amount varying by source and participant.

The immunoSEQ Assay, a bias-controlled multiplex PCR, was used to amplify TCRbeta CDR3 regions from genomic DNA. The paper's processing steps were these. The number of nucleated cells in each sample was estimated from the amplification of reference gene primers within the assay. To quantify the absolute abundance of each unique TCRbeta CDR3 rearrangement, sequence reads were collapsed and filtered. For each sample, productive Simpson clonality was calculated by taking the square root of Simpson's diversity index across productive rearrangements. As stored in TCRdb, this immuneACCESS dataset retains in-frame rearrangements with V and J assigned. A fraction of the clones does not appear; measured against another copy, unresolved V genes explain less than half of the discrepancy, and the remainder lacks a known reason. The DNA gave D and trimming, while V, J and clone size come from that table. Present in this sample are over 150,000 clones, 65% to 90% of which were seen just once. The top ten clonotypes cover around 14% of the sample.

Note on this clone: What antigen it recognizes has not been identified. No much larger clonotype is one base removed from it; base qualities were not supplied.

For CDR1 and CDR2, the germline V gene lists MNHNS and SASEGT. Trimming at the junction amounts to 1 base on V and 0 bases on J, and the germline ends lie 16 bases apart. The CDR3 contains 19 residues, cysteine and phenylalanine counted. The read is trimmed to its CDR3 DNA, 57 bases read in frame from base 1. Each collaborating institution followed its own protocols to collect whole blood in K2EDTA tubes. For TCRbeta analysis, collaborator samples were shipped as frozen whole blood, as isolated PBMCs, or as DNA extracted from either sample type. Recombination joined TRBV6-1 with TRBJ1-6; the D gene is perhaps TRBD1, on 5 matching bases. This TCR derives from a human donor in a cohort sampled during active COVID-19. The material sequenced was peripheral blood. The CDR3 region: CASSEVLEWGSSYNSPLHF. The DNA sequence is TGTGCCAGCAGTGAAGTGTTGGAGTGGGGCAGCTCCTATAATTCACCCCTCCACTTT.